These 2 T cell receptor beta chains share one sample of origin, sequenced in a study of blood T cell repertoires in COVID-19. Assay used: immunoSEQ multiplex PCR; TCRdb lists only in-frame clones, some missing. This repertoire shows about 150,000 clones, 87% found once; its top ten account for over 4%. Sequenced input: PBMCs or T cells enriched from blood (not recorded which). The receptors here all came from a woman aged 40 to 50 who had been exposed to COVID-19.

V is TRBV18 and J is TRBJ1-2; D is unclear. The CDR3 is 11 residues long. The V end was cut by 4 bases, the J end by 7 bases, with 7 bases between. Germline V lookup: CDR1 KGHSH, CDR2 LQKENI. The CDR3 nucleotides are TGTGCCAGCTCACAGCGCTCTGGCTACACCTTC. It encodes CASSQRSGYTF.

The chain joins TRBV3-1 (or the pseudogene TRBV3-2) to TRBJ1-4; possibly TRBD1 for D (6 bases). Germline lookup yields CDR1 LGHDT and CDR2 YNNKEL (reference sequence). The length of the CDR3 is 15 residues. Trimming removed 1 base from V and 4 bases from J, with 10 bases in between. In DNA form, the CDR3 reads TGTGCCAGCAGCCAAGGGACAGTCCTTAATGAAAAACTGTTTTTT. Translating it yields CASSQGTVLNEKLFF.